This record concerns one T cell receptor beta chain sequence. Its antigen is unknown. The data were produced by immunoSEQ multiplex PCR, yet TCRdb's version contains in-frame clones alone and is incomplete. Of tens of thousands of clones listed, around 90% were seen once; the top ten hold 2% to 3%. The record originates from a study of T cell responses to AZD1222 COVID-19 vaccine. Findings of the study overall: The donors showed a predominance of white British ancestry and of females, with possible underestimation of clonal diversity. Seropositive status at baseline applied to only a handful of AZD1222 recipients.

CDR1 and CDR2 (germline): KGHSH, LQKENI. This CDR3 has 15 residues. With 6 bases clipped from V and 5 bases from J, the junction kept 13 bases outside the gene matches. Specimen: peripheral blood, collected 28 days after the second AZD1222 dose. The chain carries TRBV18 and TRBJ2-7, with 7 bases matching TRBD1. The source of this sequence is an adult who received the AZD1222 COVID-19 vaccine. CDR3 amino acids: CASSQRDSPWDEQYF. CDR3 bases: TGTGCCAGCTCTCAAAGGGACAGTCCCTGGGACGAGCAGTACTTC.